This T cell receptor beta chain was recovered during a study of identical twins (dated by TCRdb to 2016 to 2017). Notes on the research overall: TCR alpha and beta repertoires from monozygotic twins, unrelated adults of various ages and cord blood were deep-sequenced to test whether fetal clonotypes persist. Replicate twin experiments were performed at different times using different library preparation protocols to rule out contamination.

General study outcomes and caveats: Excess twin sharing in beta out-of-frame sequences was weaker because fewer shared sequences lowered the signal-to-noise ratio. Because the same donors could not be followed over many years, the conclusions relied on cross-sectional statistical analysis. Fewer insertions were carried by abundant cord blood beta clonotypes; a weaker similar trend was observed in young adult naive repertoires, while no such trend was observed in memory repertoires. Out-of-frame TCR alpha sharing in monozygotic twins was systematically underestimated by recombination models, whereas sharing between unrelated individuals was in agreement with the recombination models. Invariant T cells such as MAIT and iNKT could partly confound zero-insertion analyses, although diverse VJ usage argued against such confounding for most clonotypes. Out-of-frame TCR alpha sequences shared between twins showed an excess of low generation-probability sequences compared with coincidental sharing between unrelated individuals.

V has 2 bases trimmed and J has 1 base trimmed; junction bases matching no gene number 4. The cysteine opens and the phenylalanine closes a CDR3 of 17 amino acids. Just CDR3 DNA is preserved here, 51 bases in frame from base 1. Every donor was a healthy Caucasian. The twin cohort consisted of three pairs of female monozygotic twins, all aged about 18 to 29 years. Peripheral blood mononuclear cells were the source from which RNA for the TCR libraries was isolated. This clonotype was picked up a small number of times. Its target antigen remains unknown. No much larger clone is present one base from it, and per-base qualities are unavailable. The library was produced with 5' RACE. The instrument was an Illumina HiSeq 2000. A universal primer binding site was introduced by template switching, and a unique molecular identifier was present in the final cDNA, enabling accurate counting of TCR cDNA molecules. Specific primers in the conserved constant-segment region were used to synthesize first-strand cDNA for TCR alpha and beta chains. To control for contamination, each cDNA library was double barcoded with a SMART-Mk sample barcode plus Illumina barcodes. TruSeq adapter sequences and Illumina sample barcodes were added in two successive PCR steps. TCR alpha and beta cDNA libraries were sequenced on the Illumina HiSeq platform with custom primers. Regarding the original processing steps: Raw reads were processed with MiGEC to extract unique molecular identifiers, and MiXCR was used to determine CDR3 positions. Recombination models were inferred per individual with the repgenHMM and IGoR tools using an EM algorithm. The analysis of shared clonotypes was done with the tcR package in R, with sharing normalized by the product of cloneset sizes. To study raw recombination without the effects of thymic and clonal selection, out-of-frame nonproductive sequences were analyzed. In TCRdb, the public reads were trimmed at Q25 with fastp and aligned with MiXCR, with productive beta chains retained. All rows with the same CDR3 protein become a single entry with the most common DNA and genes. None of the V and J calls come from the authors' own analysis; TCRdb made them. This sample has around 650,000 distinct CDR3 sequences in its table, and roughly 7.1% of those were observed once. The leading ten clones occupy roughly 1.6% of the sample.

This same sample was also taken into another study, of yellow fever vaccine responses in identical twins. The other study reports the following: The authors reported that the T cell response to vaccination in identical twins appeared partly convergent and partly personalized. The study precisely tracked vaccine-responding T cell clones in identical twins.

What was sequenced was PBMCs. This TCR was sampled from a woman aged 18-29 years in good health. Here the chain combines TRBV12-3 or TRBV12-4 and TRBJ2-2, with 10 middle bases fitting TRBD1. The DNA reads as follows: TGTGCCAGCAGTTTACAGACAGGGGGCAGGAACACCGGGGAGCTGTTTTTT. This encodes CASSLQTGGRNTGELFF.